These T cell receptor beta chains were read from a single sample in a study of blood T cell repertoires in COVID-19. Repertoires were generated with immunoSEQ multiplex PCR, while TCRdb's copy carries only in-frame clones and drops some. Here the sample spans 85,000 to 95,000 clones, 86% being singletons. The sample was peripheral blood. The receptors stem from a woman older than 75 with acute or convalescent COVID-19. The CDR3 runs from the conserved cysteine through the conserved F or W. D genes are given only for firm matches. Not every row has a clone size; where given, it reads once, few, many or a size class.

abundance	v_gene	d_gene	len	j_gene	CDR3nt	CDR3aa
.	TRBV7-3	TRBD1	15	TRBJ1-6	TGTGCCAGCAGCGACGGGACAGGGTCGCCTTCACCCCTCCACTTT	CASSDGTGSPSPLHF
.	TRBV7-9	TRBD1	13	TRBJ1-1	TGTGCCAGCAGCTCCTGGGGACAGAGGAAAGCTTTCTTT	CASSSWGQRKAFF
.	TRBV5-1	.	15	TRBJ1-1	TGCGCCAGCAACCGGGGGGCCTCCATGAACACTGAAGCTTTCTTT	CASNRGASMNTEAFF
once	TRBV7-3	.	15	TRBJ2-3	TGTGCCAGCAGCTTAATGGCGGGGGCCACAGATACGCAGTATTTT	CASSLMAGATDTQYF
.	TRBV9	TRBD2	17	TRBJ2-2	TGTGCCAGCAGCGTAGAATCTGCGGGGGGTCACACCGGGGAGCTGTTTTTT	CASSVESAGGHTGELFF
.	TRBV15	TRBD1	14	TRBJ2-2	TGTGCCACCCTCGGATCAGGGGGCACCGGGGAGCTGTTTTTT	CATLGSGGTGELFF
.	TRBV18	.	14	TRBJ1-1	TGTGCCAGCTCACCATCGGGGTGGGGCACTGAAGCTTTCTTT	CASSPSGWGTEAFF
.	TRBV3-1/TRBV3-2	TRBD2	15	TRBJ2-5	TGTGCCAGCAGCCAAGAGGGGGGGTACCAAGAGACCCAGTACTTC	CASSQEGGYQETQYF
.	TRBV2	.	14	TRBJ1-4	TGTGCCAGCAAACCCGGGTCCACTAATGAAAAACTGTTTTTT	CASKPGSTNEKLFF
once	TRBV18	.	16	TRBJ1-2	TGTGCCAGCTCACCACCGTCCACAGGGCCACTCTATGGCTACACCTTC	CASSPPSTGPLYGYTF
.	TRBV3-1/TRBV3-2	.	16	TRBJ2-3	TGTGCCAGCAGCCGGTACGGGGGAGCATCCGGAGATACGCAGTATTTT	CASSRYGGASGDTQYF
few	TRBV4-1	TRBD2	16	TRBJ2-7	TGCGCCAGCAGCCCTCTATGGACTAGCGGGGGAGGGGAGCAGTACTTC	CASSPLWTSGGGEQYF
once	TRBV28	.	14	TRBJ1-6	TGTGCCAGCAGTTCCCCAGGATTTTATTCACCCCTCCACTTT	CASSSPGFYSPLHF
.	TRBV6-6	.	14	TRBJ1-1	TGTGCCAGCAGTTACAGACTTCCTTCCACTGAAGCTTTCTTT	CASSYRLPSTEAFF
.	TRBV19	.	16	TRBJ2-3	TGTGCCAGTAGTATTATCGGGGGTCTGAGCACAGATACGCAGTATTTT	CASSIIGGLSTDTQYF
.	TRBV12-3/TRBV12-4	.	13	TRBJ2-7	TGTGCCAGCAAAACCGGGGGGCGGGACGAGCAGTACTTC	CASKTGGRDEQYF
.	TRBV7-9	TRBD1	15	TRBJ1-1	TGTGCCAGCAGCTATCGACAGGGGGTAGAAACTGAAGCTTTCTTT	CASSYRQGVETEAFF
.	TRBV28	TRBD1	15	TRBJ1-2	TGTGCCAGCAGTACCTCCGGGACAGCTAACTATGGCTACACCTTC	CASSTSGTANYGYTF
.	TRBV5-6	.	17	TRBJ1-6	TGTGCCAGCAGCTTGGGGCAGACTTTGGTCTATAATTCACCCCTCCACTTT	CASSLGQTLVYNSPLHF
.	TRBV2	.	16	TRBJ1-1	TGTGCCAGCAGTGACCCGCCAGGGTGGGGGGACACTGAAGCTTTCTTT	CASSDPPGWGDTEAFF
few	TRBV6-1	.	16	TRBJ2-3	TGTGCCAGCAGTGAATCAGGATCGGTGAGCACAGATACGCAGTATTTT	CASSESGSVSTDTQYF
.	TRBV6-5	.	14	TRBJ1-2	TGTGCCAGCAGTTACTCGGGCAGCCTTTATGGCTACACCTTC	CASSYSGSLYGYTF
.	TRBV6-5	.	15	TRBJ1-2	TGTGCCAGCAAGGTGGCGGCCTTGTGGAACTATGGCTACACCTTC	CASKVAALWNYGYTF
.	TRBV7-9	.	14	TRBJ1-2	TGTGCCAGCAGCGGGGCAGCCCCTAAGGATGGCTACACCTTC	CASSGAAPKDGYTF
few	TRBV5-6	TRBD2	18	TRBJ2-5	TGTGCCAGCAGCTCGGGACTAGCGGGGTATTCCCGCGGGGAGACCCAGTACTTC	CASSSGLAGYSRGETQYF
.	TRBV5-1	TRBD1	13	TRBJ1-2	TGCGCCAGCAGCACCTGGGACAGCGAAGGCTACACCTTC	CASSTWDSEGYTF